These 8 T cell receptor beta chains were sequenced from one sample in a study of control samples from healthy donors and cancer patients. Repertoires were generated with immunoSEQ multiplex PCR, while TCRdb's copy carries only in-frame clones and drops some. The sample records around 80,000 clones, 70% to 90% being singletons. The sample consisted of blood. Receptors were obtained from a woman in her forties or fifties in good health.

This chain connects TRBV24-1 to TRBJ2-3, with TRBD2 matching 14 bases. The V gene's germline CDR1 is KGHDR and CDR2 SFDVKD. CDR3 length equals 17 residues. The V gene end was trimmed by 3 bases and the J gene end by 6 bases; junction bases not matched to a gene: 7. This chain's CDR3 is CATSDPGTSGGWDTQYF. As DNA, the CDR3 is TGTGCCACCAGTGATCCTGGGACTAGCGGGGGTTGGGATACGCAGTATTTT.

V is TRBV5-1 and J is TRBJ2-7; no firm D call. CDR3 length: 15 residues. V was clipped by 5 bases and J by 3 bases, with 18 bases between them. Germline V gene sequence: CDR1 SGHRS, CDR2 YFSETQ. The CDR3 sequence is CASSSGPTKGYEQYF. CDR3 DNA sequence: TGCGCCAGCAGTTCCGGGCCGACGAAGGGCTACGAGCAGTACTTC.

The genes are TRBV9 and TRBJ2-7; 9 bases line up with TRBD1. This CDR3 has 14 residues. Germline V gene sequence: CDR1 SGDLS, CDR2 YYNGEE. Trimming cost V 3 bases and J 8 bases; bases outside gene matches: 9. The CDR3 reads CASSAGGTGSKQYF. CDR3 bases: TGTGCCAGCAGCGCAGGGGGGACAGGGAGCAAGCAGTACTTC. Together with reference TRBV9 and TRBJ2-7, the CDR3 gives the full variable domain: DSGVTQTPKHLITATGQRVTLRCSPRSGDLSVYWYQQSLDQGLQFLIQYYNGEERAKGNILERFSAQQFPDLHSELNLSSLELGDSALYFCASSAGGTGSKQYFGPGTRLTVT.

CDR3 nucleotides: TGTGCCAGCAGTGAAGCACAGGGAAACACTGAAGCTTTCTTT. It codes for CASSEAQGNTEAFF. This chain links TRBV6-1 with TRBJ1-1; possible D gene TRBD1, 6 bases. V was clipped by 0 bases and J by 2 bases, with 7 bases between them. The length of the CDR3 is 14 residues. Germline loops: CDR1 MNHNS, CDR2 SASEGT.

The chain uses TRBV5-4 and TRBJ2-3; no clear D gene. The CDR3 consists of 11 residues. The germline V gene has CDR1 SGHNT and CDR2 YYREEE (reference sequence). V lost 3 bases and J lost 2, with 1 base in between. In DNA, the CDR3 is TGTGCCAGCAGCTACACAGATACGCAGTATTTT. This encodes CASSYTDTQYF.

This chain links TRBV9 with TRBJ2-1, with TRBD2 matching 9 bases. V lost 4 bases to trimming and J lost 10 bases; unmatched junction nucleotides: 15. Germline CDR1 and CDR2: SGDLS and YYNGEE. This CDR3 comprises 16 residues. CDR3 nucleotide sequence: TGTGCCAGCAGCATTGATAGCGGGGGCCCTTTGGGAGAGCAGTTCTTC. This gives the protein CASSIDSGGPLGEQFF.

The chain combines TRBV18 with TRBJ2-7; possibly TRBD1 for D (6 bases). The germline V gene has CDR1 KGHSH and CDR2 LQKENI. This CDR3 spans 13 amino acids. Trimming removed 5 bases at V and 5 bases at J, with 13 bases between. CDR3 bases: TGTGCCAGCTCAACCAATCAGGGGAACGAGCAGTACTTC. Translation: CASSTNQGNEQYF.

The chain employs TRBV11-2 and TRBJ1-1; unclear D gene. Trimming cost V 3 bases and J 7 bases, with 9 bases left between them. CDR1 is SGHAT, CDR2 FQNNGV, per germline. This CDR3 is built from 12 residues. The chain's CDR3 is CASSFTASEAFF. Here the CDR3 DNA reads TGTGCCAGCAGCTTTACAGCTAGTGAAGCTTTCTTT.